This T cell receptor beta chain was recorded in a study of glioma-infiltrating T cells after dendritic cell vaccination. Whole-study context: At biweekly intervals, patients got three intradermal dendritic cell vaccine injections.

Study-wide findings and caveats: Complete blood and tumor specimen sets were limited to few patients.

The immunoSEQ assay amplified TCRB CDR3 from up to roughly 2 ug DNA. The primer mix had 60 V beta and 13 J beta primers. Sequenced by immunoSEQ multiplex PCR; TCRdb stores in-frame clones only, minus some. This sample yields roughly 80,000 clones, of which 85% to 90% are seen a single time; under 4% belongs to the top ten. Regarding this clone: Its antigen is not known.

CDR1 is MNHEY, CDR2 SMNVEV, per germline (reference sequence). V lost 4 bases to trimming and J lost 4 bases; unmatched junction nucleotides: 7. This CDR3 region has 15 residues. The chain combines TRBV27 with TRBJ1-2; 9 bases agree with TRBD1. The sequence came from a human donor with glioblastoma. The starting material was blood, obtained before dendritic cell vaccination. The CDR3 reads CASSSTGGSRYGYTF. DNA of the CDR3: TGTGCCAGCAGTTCGACAGGGGGGTCCCGCTATGGCTACACCTTC.